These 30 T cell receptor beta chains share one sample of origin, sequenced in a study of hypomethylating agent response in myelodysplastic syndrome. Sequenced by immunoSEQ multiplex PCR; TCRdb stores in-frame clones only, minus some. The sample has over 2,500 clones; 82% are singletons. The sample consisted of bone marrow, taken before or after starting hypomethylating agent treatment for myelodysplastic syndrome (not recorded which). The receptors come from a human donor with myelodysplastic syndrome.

The CDR3 sequence is CASSLGGGSTGPEQYF. The CDR3 DNA reads TGTGCCAGCAGCCTAGGGGGGGGCTCGACAGGGCCCGAGCAGTACTTC. The chain joins TRBV5-5 to TRBJ2-7; D may match TRBD1 or TRBD2 (7 bases each). Trimming took off 4 bases at V and 6 bases at J, with 23 bases between the two ends. Germline V CDR1 and CDR2: SGHKS, YYEKEE (reference sequence). The CDR3 runs to 16 residues.

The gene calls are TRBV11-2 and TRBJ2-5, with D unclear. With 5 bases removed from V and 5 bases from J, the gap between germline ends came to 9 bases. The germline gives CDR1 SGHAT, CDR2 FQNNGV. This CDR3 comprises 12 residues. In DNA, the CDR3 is TGTGCCAGCAGCCGCGCGAAGGAGACCCAGTACTTC. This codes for CASSRAKETQYF.

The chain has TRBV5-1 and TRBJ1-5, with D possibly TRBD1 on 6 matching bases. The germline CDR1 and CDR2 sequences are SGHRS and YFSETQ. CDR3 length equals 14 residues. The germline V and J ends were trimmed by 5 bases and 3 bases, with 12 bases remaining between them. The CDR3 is CASSLDSYNQPQHF. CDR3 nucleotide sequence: TGCGCCAGCAGTCTGGACAGCTACAATCAGCCCCAGCATTTT.

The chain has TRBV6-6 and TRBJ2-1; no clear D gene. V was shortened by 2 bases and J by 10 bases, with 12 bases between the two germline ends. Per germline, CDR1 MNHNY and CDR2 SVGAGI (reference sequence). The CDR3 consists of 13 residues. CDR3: CASSYDNLGEQFF. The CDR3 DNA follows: TGTGCCAGCAGTTACGACAATTTAGGAGAGCAGTTCTTC.

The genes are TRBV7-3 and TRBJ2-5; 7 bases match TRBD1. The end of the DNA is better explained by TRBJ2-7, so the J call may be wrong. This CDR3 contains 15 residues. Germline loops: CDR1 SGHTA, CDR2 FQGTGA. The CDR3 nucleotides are TGTGCCAGCACCGGCCCGGGACAGCTCTCCTACGAGCAGTACTTC. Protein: CASTGPGQLSYEQYF.

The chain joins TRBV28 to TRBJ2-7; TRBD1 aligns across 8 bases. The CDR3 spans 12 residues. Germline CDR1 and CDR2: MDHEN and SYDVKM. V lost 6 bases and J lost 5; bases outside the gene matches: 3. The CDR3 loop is CASRTRGHEQYF. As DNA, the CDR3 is TGTGCCAGCAGAACCAGGGGGCACGAGCAGTACTTC. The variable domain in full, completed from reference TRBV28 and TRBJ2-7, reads DVKVTQSSRYLVKRTGEKVFLECVQDMDHENMFWYRQDPGLGLRLIYFSYDVKMKEKGDIPEGYSVSREKKERFSLILESASTNQTSMYLCASRTRGHEQYFGPGTRLTVT.

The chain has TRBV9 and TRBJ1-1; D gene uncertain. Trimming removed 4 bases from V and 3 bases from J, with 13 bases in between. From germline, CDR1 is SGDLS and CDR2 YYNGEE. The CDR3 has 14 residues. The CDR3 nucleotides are TGTGCCAGCAGCTACGACCCCGAGGACACTGAAGCTTTCTTT. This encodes CASSYDPEDTEAFF.

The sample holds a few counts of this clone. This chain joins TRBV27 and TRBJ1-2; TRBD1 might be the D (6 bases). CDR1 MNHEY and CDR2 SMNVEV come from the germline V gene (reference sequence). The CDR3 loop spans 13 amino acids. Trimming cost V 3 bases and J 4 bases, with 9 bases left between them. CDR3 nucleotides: TGTGCCAGCAGTTTGGTCAGGGGCTATGGCTACACCTTC. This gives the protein CASSLVRGYGYTF.

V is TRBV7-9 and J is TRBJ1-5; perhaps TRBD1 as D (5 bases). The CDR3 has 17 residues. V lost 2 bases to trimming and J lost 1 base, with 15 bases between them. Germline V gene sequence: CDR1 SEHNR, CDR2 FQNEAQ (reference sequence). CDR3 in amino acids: CASSLYEGPYSNQPQHF. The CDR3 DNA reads TGTGCCAGCAGCTTATACGAGGGGCCCTACAGCAATCAGCCCCAGCATTTT.

The CDR3 DNA reads TGTGCCAGTCACTGGCGGGGTGGGGCCAACGTCCTGACTTTC. Translation: CASHWRGGANVLTF. This rearrangement joins TRBV11-2 to TRBJ2-6; maybe TRBD2 (6 bases). The CDR3 length is 14 residues. Trimming left V 9 bases short and J 3 bases short, with 12 bases between. Germline values: CDR1 SGHAT, CDR2 FQNNGV.

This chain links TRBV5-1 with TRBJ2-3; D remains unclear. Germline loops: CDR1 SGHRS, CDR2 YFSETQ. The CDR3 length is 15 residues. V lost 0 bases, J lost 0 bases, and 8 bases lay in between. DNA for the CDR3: TGCGCCAGCAGCTTGGTGATCGAGAGCACAGATACGCAGTATTTT. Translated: CASSLVIESTDTQYF.

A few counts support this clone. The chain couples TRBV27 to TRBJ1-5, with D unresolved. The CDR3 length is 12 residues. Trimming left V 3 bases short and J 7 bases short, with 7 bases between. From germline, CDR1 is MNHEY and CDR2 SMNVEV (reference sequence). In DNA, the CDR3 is TGTGCCAGCAGTTTTTTCGGGCAGCCCCAGCATTTT. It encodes CASSFFGQPQHF.

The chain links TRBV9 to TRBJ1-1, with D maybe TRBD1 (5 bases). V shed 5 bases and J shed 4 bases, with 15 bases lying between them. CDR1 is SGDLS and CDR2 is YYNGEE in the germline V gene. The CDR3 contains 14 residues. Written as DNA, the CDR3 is TGTGCCAGCAGACCCGGGGGGGGATCCACTGAAGCTTTCTTT. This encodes CASRPGGGSTEAFF.

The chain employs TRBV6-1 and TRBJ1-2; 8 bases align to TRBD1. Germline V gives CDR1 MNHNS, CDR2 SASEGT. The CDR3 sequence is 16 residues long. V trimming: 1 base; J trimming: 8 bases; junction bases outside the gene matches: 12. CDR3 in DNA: TGTGCCAGCAGTGAAGTGGAGGGTCGGACAGGGAAGGGCTACACCTTC. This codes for CASSEVEGRTGKGYTF.

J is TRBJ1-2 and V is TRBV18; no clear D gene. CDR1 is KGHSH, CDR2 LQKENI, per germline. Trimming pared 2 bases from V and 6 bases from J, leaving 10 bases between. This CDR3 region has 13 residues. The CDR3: CASSPKPGDGYTF. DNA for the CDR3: TGTGCCAGCTCACCAAAGCCCGGGGATGGCTACACCTTC. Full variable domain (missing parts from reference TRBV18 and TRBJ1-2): NAGVMQNPRHLVRRRGQEARLRCSPMKGHSHVYWYRQLPEEGLKFMVYLQKENIIDESGMPKERFSAEFPKEGPSILRIQQVVRGDSAAYFCASSPKPGDGYTFGSGTRLTVV.

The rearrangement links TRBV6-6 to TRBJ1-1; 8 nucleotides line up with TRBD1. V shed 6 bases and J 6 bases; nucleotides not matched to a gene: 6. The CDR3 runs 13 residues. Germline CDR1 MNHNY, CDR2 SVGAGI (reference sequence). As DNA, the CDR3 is TGTGCCAGCAGAATTGACAGGGGTGCTGAAGCTTTCTTT. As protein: CASRIDRGAEAFF.

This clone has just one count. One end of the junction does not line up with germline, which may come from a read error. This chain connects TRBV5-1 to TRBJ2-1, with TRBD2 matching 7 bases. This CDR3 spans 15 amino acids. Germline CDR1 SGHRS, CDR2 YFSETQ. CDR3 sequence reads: CATSSGPSGPNEQFF. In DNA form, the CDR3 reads TGCGCCACCAGCAGTGGGCCTAGCGGACCCAATGAGCAGTTCTTC.

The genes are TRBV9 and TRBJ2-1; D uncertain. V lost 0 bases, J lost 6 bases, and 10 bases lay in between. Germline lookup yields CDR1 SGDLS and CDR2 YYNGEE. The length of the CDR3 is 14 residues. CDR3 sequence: CASSVVGRGNEQFF. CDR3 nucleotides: TGTGCCAGCAGCGTAGTCGGCAGAGGCAATGAGCAGTTCTTC.

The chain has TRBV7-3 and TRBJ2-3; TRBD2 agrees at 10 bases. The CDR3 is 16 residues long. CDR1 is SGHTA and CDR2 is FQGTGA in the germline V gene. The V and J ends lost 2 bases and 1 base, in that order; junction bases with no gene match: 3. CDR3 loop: CASSLRLAGGTDTQYF. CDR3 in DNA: TGTGCCAGCAGCTTACGGCTAGCGGGGGGCACAGATACGCAGTATTTT.

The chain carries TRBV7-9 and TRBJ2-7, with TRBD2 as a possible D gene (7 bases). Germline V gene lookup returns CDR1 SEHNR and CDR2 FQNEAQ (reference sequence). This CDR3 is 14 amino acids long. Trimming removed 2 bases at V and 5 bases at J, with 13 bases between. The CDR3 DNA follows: TGTGCCAGCAGCTTATTCGGGGGGCTGGACGAGCAGTACTTC. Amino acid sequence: CASSLFGGLDEQYF.

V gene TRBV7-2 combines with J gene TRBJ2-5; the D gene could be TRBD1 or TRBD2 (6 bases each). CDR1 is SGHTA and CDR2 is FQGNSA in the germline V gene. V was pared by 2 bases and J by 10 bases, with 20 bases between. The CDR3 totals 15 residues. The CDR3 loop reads CASSLSRGGGLDQYF. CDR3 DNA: TGTGCCAGCAGCTTATCTCGAGGGGGAGGCCTGGACCAGTACTTC.

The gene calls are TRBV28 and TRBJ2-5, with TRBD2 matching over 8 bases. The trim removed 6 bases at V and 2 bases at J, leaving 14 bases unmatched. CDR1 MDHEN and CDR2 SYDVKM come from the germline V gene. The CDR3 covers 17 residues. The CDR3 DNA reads TGTGCCAGCAGAGGCCCCGTTAGCGGGATGGAACAAGAGACCCAGTACTTC. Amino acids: CASRGPVSGMEQETQYF. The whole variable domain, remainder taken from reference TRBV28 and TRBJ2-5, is DVKVTQSSRYLVKRTGEKVFLECVQDMDHENMFWYRQDPGLGLRLIYFSYDVKMKEKGDIPEGYSVSREKKERFSLILESASTNQTSMYLCASRGPVSGMEQETQYFGPGTRLLVL.

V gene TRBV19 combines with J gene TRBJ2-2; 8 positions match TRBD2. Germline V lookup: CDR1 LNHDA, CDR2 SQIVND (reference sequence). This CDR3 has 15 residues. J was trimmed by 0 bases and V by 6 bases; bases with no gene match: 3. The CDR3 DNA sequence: TGTGCCAGTAGGGAAGCGGGAGCGAACACCGGGGAGCTGTTTTTT. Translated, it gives CASREAGANTGELFF. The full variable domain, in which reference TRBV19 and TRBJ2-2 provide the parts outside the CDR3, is DGGITQSPKYLFRKEGQNVTLSCEQNLNHDAMYWYRQDPGQGLRLIYYSQIVNDFQKGDIAEGYSVSREKKESFPLTVTSAQKNPTAFYLCASREAGANTGELFFGEGSRLTVL.

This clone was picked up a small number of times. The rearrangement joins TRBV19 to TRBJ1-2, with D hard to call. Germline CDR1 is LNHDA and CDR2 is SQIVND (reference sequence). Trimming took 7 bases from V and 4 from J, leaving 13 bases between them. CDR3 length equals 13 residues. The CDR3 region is CASTPNPFYGYTF. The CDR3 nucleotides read TGTGCCAGTACCCCGAACCCGTTCTATGGCTACACCTTC.

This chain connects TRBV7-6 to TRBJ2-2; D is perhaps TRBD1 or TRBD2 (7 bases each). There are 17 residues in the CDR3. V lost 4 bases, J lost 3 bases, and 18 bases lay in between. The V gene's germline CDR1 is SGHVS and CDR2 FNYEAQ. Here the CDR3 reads CASSSRPGGRDTGELFF. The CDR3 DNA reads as TGTGCCAGCAGCTCCCGCCCAGGGGGGAGGGACACCGGGGAGCTGTTTTTT.

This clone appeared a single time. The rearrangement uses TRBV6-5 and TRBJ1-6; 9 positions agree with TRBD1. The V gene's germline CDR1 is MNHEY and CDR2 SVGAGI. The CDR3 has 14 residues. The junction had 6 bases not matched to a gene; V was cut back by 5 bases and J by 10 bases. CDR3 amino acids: CASSPGQGKSPLHF. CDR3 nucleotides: TGTGCCAGCAGTCCCGGACAGGGGAAATCACCCCTCCACTTT.

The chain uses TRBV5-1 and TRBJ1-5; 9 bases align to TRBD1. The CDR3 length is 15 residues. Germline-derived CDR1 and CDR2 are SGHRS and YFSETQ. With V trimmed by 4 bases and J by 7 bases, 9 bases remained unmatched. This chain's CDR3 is CASSHGQGQDQPQHF. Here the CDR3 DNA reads TGCGCCAGCAGCCACGGACAGGGGCAAGACCAGCCCCAGCATTTT.

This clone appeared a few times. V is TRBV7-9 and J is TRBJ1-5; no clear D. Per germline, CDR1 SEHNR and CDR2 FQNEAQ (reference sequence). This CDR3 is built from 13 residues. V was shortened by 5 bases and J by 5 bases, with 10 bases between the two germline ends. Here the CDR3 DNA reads TGTGCCAGCAGCAACCATACATATCAGCCCCAGCATTTT. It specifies CASSNHTYQPQHF.

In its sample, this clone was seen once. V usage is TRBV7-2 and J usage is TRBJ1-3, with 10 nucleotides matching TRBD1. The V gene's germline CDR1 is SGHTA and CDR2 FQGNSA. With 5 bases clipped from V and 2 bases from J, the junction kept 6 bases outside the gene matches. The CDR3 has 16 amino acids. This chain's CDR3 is CASSVDRGMTGNTIYF. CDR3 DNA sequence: TGTGCCAGCAGCGTGGACAGGGGGATGACTGGAAACACCATATATTTT. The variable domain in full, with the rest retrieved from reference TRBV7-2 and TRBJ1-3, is GAGVSQSPSNKVTEKGKDVELRCDPISGHTALYWYRQSLGQGLEFLIYFQGNSAPDKSGLPSDRFSAERTGGSVSTLTIQRTQQEDSAVYLCASSVDRGMTGNTIYFGEGSWLTVV.

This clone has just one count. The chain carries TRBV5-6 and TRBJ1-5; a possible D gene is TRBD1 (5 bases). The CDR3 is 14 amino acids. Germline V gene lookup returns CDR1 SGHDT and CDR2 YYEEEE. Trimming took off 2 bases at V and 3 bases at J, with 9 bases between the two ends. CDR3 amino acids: CASSFTGDNQPQHF. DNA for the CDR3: TGTGCCAGCAGCTTCACAGGTGACAATCAGCCCCAGCATTTT.